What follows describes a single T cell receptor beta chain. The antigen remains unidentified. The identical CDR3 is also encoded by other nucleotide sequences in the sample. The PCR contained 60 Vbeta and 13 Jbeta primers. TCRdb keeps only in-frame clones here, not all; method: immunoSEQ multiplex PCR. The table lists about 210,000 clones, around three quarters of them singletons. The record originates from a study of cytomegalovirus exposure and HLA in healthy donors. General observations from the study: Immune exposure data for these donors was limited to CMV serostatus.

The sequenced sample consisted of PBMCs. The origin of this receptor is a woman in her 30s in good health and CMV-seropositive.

CDR3 loop: CASSEQGATNEKLFF. The CDR3 DNA reads as TGTGCCAGCAGTGAACAGGGGGCGACTAATGAAAAACTGTTTTTT. The rearrangement joins TRBV6-1 to TRBJ1-4; 8 bases are a match to TRBD1. The CDR3 contains 15 residues. The germline V gene encodes CDR1 MNHNS and CDR2 SASEGT. Trimming at V came to 2 bases and at J to 2 bases, leaving 1 base not matched to a gene.